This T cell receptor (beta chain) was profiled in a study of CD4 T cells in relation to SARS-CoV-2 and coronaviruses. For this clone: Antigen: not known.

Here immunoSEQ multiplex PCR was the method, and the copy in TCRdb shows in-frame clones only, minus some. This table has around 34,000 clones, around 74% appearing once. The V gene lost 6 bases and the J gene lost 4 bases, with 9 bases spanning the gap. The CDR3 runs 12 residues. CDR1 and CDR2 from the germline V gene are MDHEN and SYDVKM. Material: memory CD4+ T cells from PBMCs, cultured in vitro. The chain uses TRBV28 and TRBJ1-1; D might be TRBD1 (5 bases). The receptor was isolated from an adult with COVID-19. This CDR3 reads CASRQGVTEAFF. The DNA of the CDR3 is TGTGCCAGCAGACAAGGGGTCACTGAAGCTTTCTTT.